This T cell receptor (beta chain) was observed in a study of T cells expressing NK-cell markers. Study-wide background: Investigators obtained TCR beta repertoires from sorted CD3+CD56+NKG2C+, CD3+CD56+NKG2C- and CD3+CD56-NKG2C+ T cells. There were seven HCMV-seropositive donors and one seronegative donor among the eight sequenced. Study results and caveats: In about 6 donors, dominant CD3+CD56+NKG2C+ clonotypes ranked among the top 10 CD8+ clonotypes.

As concerns this clonotype: Its specificity is not known.

This CDR3 contains 18 residues. Germline V lookup: CDR1 SGHDT, CDR2 YYEEEE. The authors generated TCR beta cDNA through 5'RACE template switching with UMIs. TCRdb re-analyzed the 5' RACE reads; it lists each CDR3 protein once, without DNA. There are about 160,000 distinct CDR3 sequences in the sample, with roughly 21% held by the top ten. Source material: blood T cells: a sorted CD56 or NKG2C T cell subset, CD4+ or CD8+ T cells, or bulk PBMC T cells (not recorded which). The TCR was taken from a man aged 18 to 69 in good health. This chain uses TRBV5-6 with TRBJ1-1; TCRdb proposes TRBD1, but this gene call is untestable without DNA. This chain's CDR3 is CASSLIPGSNRENTEAFF. The full variable domain, rest sourced from reference TRBV5-6 and TRBJ1-1, is DAGVTQSPTHLIKTRGQQVTLRCSPKSGHDTVSWYQQALGQGPQFIFQYYEEEERQRGNFPDRFSGHQFPNYSSELNVNALLLGDSALYLCASSLIPGSNRENTEAFFGQGTRLTVV.